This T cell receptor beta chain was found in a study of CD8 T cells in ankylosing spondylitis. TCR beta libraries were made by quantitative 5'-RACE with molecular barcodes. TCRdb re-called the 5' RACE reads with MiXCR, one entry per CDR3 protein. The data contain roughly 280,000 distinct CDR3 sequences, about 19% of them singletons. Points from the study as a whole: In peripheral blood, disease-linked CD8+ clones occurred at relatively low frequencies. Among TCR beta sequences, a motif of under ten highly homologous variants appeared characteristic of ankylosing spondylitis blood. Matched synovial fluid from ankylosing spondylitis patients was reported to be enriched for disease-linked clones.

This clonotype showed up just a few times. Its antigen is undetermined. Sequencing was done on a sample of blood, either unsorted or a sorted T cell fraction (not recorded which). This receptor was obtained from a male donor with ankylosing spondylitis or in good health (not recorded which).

The CDR3 DNA reads as TGTGCCAGCAGCTTTAAGGATTTCGCGGAGCAGTTCTTC. This gives the protein CASSFKDFAEQFF. This rearrangement joins TRBV5-6 to TRBJ2-1, with D unclear. Trimming shortened V by 2 bases and J by 10 bases, and 13 bases separated the two germline ends. The CDR3 is made up of 13 amino acids. The V gene's germline CDR1 is SGHDT and CDR2 YYEEEE.